The entry below gives a single TCR beta chain sequence along with its context. This specimen belongs to a study of blood T cell repertoires in COVID-19. About the research overall: Sites across the United States, Italy and Spain contributed samples from acute and convalescent COVID-19. PBMCs, B-cell-depleted T cells, or T cells were the source of the cDNA or gDNA that made up the material.

With V trimmed by 7 bases and J by 4 bases, 13 bases remained unmatched. The CDR3 contains 17 residues. Germline lookup yields CDR1 MDHEN and CDR2 SYDVKM. In the authors' methods: Estimates of nucleated cell counts were drawn from the amplification of reference gene primers. Profiling relied on immunoSEQ multiplex PCR, and the TCRdb table lists in-frame clones only, not all of them. V, J and clone size reflect that table, while D and trimming were determined from the DNA. This sample has 110,000 to 150,000 clones, with roughly 84% found just once. This clonotype was sampled from a man between 60 and 75 years old with active or convalescent COVID-19. Input material: peripheral blood. This chain uses TRBV28 with TRBJ2-3; 11 bases map to TRBD1. The CDR3 DNA is TGTGCCAGCACTCTACTCGGGGACAGGGGGTTACCAGATACGCAGTATTTT. Residues: CASTLLGDRGLPDTQYF. Drawing the rest from reference TRBV28 and TRBJ2-3, the complete variable domain is DVKVTQSSRYLVKRTGEKVFLECVQDMDHENMFWYRQDPGLGLRLIYFSYDVKMKEKGDIPEGYSVSREKKERFSLILESASTNQTSMYLCASTLLGDRGLPDTQYFGPGTRLTVL.